The clone carrying this TCR beta chain was found once. The CDR3 totals 12 residues. With 6 bases clipped from V and 5 bases from J, the junction kept 3 bases outside the gene matches. The germline gives CDR1 MNHNS, CDR2 SASEGT. The sample is drawn from a study of shared clonotypes between healthy human individuals. Sequencing used immunoSEQ multiplex PCR; TCRdb keeps in-frame clones, though not all of them. The data contain roughly 2,000,000 clones, about 95% of them singletons. Terminally differentiated effector memory CD45RA+ cells were left out of the naive CD8 fraction, which was CD45RO-negative and positively selected for CCR7.

The chain links TRBV6-1 to TRBJ2-7, with 8 bases that match TRBD1. The sequencing input was naive CD8+ T cells sorted from blood. The receptor was derived from a man younger than 30 in good health. CDR3 in amino acids: CASRTGADEQYF. DNA of the CDR3: TGTGCCAGCAGGACAGGGGCCGACGAGCAGTACTTC.